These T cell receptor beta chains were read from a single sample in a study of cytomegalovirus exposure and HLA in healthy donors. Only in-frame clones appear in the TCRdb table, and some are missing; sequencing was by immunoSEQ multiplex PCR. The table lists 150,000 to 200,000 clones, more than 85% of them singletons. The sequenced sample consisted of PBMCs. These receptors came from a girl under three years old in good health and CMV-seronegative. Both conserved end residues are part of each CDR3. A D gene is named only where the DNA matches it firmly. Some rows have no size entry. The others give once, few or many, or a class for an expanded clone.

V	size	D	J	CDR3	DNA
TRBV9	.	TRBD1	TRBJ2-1	CASSGTGGNEQFF	TGTGCCAGCAGCGGAACAGGGGGCAATGAGCAGTTCTTC
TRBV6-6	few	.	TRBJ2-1	CASNRGDEQFF	TGTGCCAGCAATAGGGGCGATGAGCAGTTCTTC
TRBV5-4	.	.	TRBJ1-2	CASSLDAGISDGYTF	TGTGCCAGCAGCTTGGATGCGGGTATAAGTGATGGCTACACCTTC
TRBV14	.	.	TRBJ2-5	CASSQRGQTQYF	TGTGCCAGCAGCCAAAGGGGTCAGACCCAGTACTTC
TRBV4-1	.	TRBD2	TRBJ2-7	CASSQEGGSGGSQYF	TGCGCCAGCAGCCAAGAAGGTGGGAGCGGGGGTTCCCAGTACTTC
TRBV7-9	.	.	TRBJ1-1	CASSLAQAARGNTEAFF	TGTGCCAGCAGCTTAGCGCAGGCAGCCCGGGGGAACACTGAAGCTTTCTTT
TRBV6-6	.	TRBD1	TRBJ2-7	CASSYLAGGGYEQYF	TGTGCCAGCAGTTACCTGGCAGGGGGCGGGTACGAGCAGTACTTC
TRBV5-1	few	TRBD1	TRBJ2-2	CASSLDDRETGELFF	TGCGCCAGCAGCTTGGACGACAGGGAGACCGGGGAGCTGTTTTTT
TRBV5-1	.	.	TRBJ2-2	CASSLQDGDSAGELFF	TGCGCCAGCAGCTTGCAGGATGGGGACTCAGCCGGGGAGCTGTTTTTT
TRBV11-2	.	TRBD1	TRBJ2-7	CASSLTTGYEQYF	TGTGCCAGCAGCCTCACGACAGGGTACGAGCAGTACTTC
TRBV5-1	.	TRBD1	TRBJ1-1	CASSSNAGGTEAFF	TGCGCCAGCAGCTCTAACGCAGGGGGGACTGAAGCTTTCTTT
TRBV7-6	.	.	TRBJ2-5	CASSISGHVTETQYF	TGTGCCAGCAGCATCTCTGGACACGTTACGGAGACCCAGTACTTC
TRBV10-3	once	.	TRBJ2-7	CAIRELGQGPYEQYF	TGTGCCATCAGGGAGCTGGGGCAGGGCCCCTACGAGCAGTACTTC
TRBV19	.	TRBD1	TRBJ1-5	CASSVRQGDGNQPQHF	TGTGCCAGTAGTGTCCGACAGGGGGATGGCAATCAGCCCCAGCATTTT
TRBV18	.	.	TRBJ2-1	CASSPRRDEQFF	TGTGCCAGCTCACCACGGAGGGATGAGCAGTTCTTC
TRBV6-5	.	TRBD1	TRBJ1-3	CASSYGQGGNTIYF	TGTGCCAGCAGTTATGGACAGGGGGGAAACACCATATATTTT
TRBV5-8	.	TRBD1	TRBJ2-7	CASSSYLQGAIYEQYF	TGTGCCAGCAGCTCGTACCTACAGGGGGCGATCTACGAGCAGTACTTC
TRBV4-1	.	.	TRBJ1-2	CASRGIHGYTF	TGCGCCAGCCGAGGCATCCATGGCTACACCTTC
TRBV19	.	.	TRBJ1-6	CASSIDLRGGPSYNSPLHF	TGTGCCAGTAGTATAGATCTTCGGGGGGGGCCCTCCTATAATTCACCCCTCCACTTT
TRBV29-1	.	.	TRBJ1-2	CSVVSRPYGYTF	TGCAGCGTTGTTAGCCGCCCCTATGGCTACACCTTC
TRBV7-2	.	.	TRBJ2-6	CASSPSGANVLTF	TGTGCCAGCAGCCCGAGTGGGGCCAACGTCCTGACTTTC
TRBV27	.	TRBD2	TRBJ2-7	CASSGTSGIYEQYF	TGTGCCAGCAGTGGGACTAGCGGTATCTACGAGCAGTACTTC
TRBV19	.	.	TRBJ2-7	CASSIQGRVDHEQYF	TGTGCCAGTAGTATACAGGGCAGGGTTGACCACGAGCAGTACTTC
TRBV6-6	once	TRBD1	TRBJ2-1	CASSYQRDRGGDEQFF	TGTGCCAGCAGTTACCAGAGGGACAGGGGAGGCGATGAGCAGTTCTTC
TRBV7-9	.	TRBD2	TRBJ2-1	CASGGSREGNSYNEQFF	TGTGCCAGCGGTGGATCGCGGGAGGGGAACTCCTACAATGAGCAGTTCTTC
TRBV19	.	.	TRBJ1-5	CASSIGPGAYSNQPQHF	TGTGCCAGTAGTATAGGACCAGGCGCTTATAGCAATCAGCCCCAGCATTTT
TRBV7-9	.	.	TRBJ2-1	CASSRPLGGNEQFF	TGTGCCAGCAGCAGGCCTCTAGGGGGCAATGAGCAGTTCTTC
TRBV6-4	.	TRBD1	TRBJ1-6	CASSLEAGGNSPLHF	TGTGCCAGCAGTCTCGAAGCAGGGGGGAATTCACCCCTCCACTTT
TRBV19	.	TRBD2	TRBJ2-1	CASGPYRLAGVSGYPNEQFF	TGTGCCAGTGGGCCCTATAGGCTAGCGGGAGTGTCGGGCTACCCCAATGAGCAGTTCTTC
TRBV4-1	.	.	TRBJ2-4	CASGGTPDFSKNIQYF	TGCGCCAGCGGGGGGACCCCCGATTTTTCCAAAAACATTCAGTACTTC
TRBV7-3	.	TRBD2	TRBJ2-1	CASSLMGLAGGNEQFF	TGTGCCAGCAGCTTAATGGGACTAGCGGGGGGAAATGAGCAGTTCTTC
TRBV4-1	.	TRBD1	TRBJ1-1	CASSQRQGMNTEAFF	TGCGCCAGCAGCCAGAGACAGGGGATGAACACTGAAGCTTTCTTT
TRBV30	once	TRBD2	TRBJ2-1	CAWSVRGRADNEQFF	TGTGCCTGGAGTGTACGCGGGAGGGCGGACAATGAGCAGTTCTTC
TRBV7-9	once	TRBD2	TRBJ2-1	CASRILLAGGPYNEQFF	TGTGCCAGCAGAATCTTACTAGCGGGGGGCCCGTACAATGAGCAGTTCTTC
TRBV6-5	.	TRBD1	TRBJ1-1	CASRRQGVNTEAFF	TGTGCCAGCAGGAGACAGGGGGTGAACACTGAAGCTTTCTTT
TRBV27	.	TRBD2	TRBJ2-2	CASSLSLEGASGTNTGELFF	TGTGCCAGCAGTTTATCTCTGGAGGGCGCTAGCGGGACGAACACCGGGGAGCTGTTTTTT
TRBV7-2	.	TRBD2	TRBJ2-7	CASSLAPSGLLSYEQYF	TGTGCCAGCAGCTTAGCCCCTAGCGGGCTCCTCTCCTACGAGCAGTACTTC
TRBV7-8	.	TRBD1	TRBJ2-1	CASSPDRGDEQFF	TGTGCCAGCAGCCCGGACAGGGGAGATGAGCAGTTCTTC
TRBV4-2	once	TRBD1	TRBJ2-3	CASSQDPEKTTGGRDTQYF	TGTGCCAGCAGCCAAGACCCCGAGAAGACGACAGGGGGCAGGGATACGCAGTATTTT
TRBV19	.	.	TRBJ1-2	CASSIIRADNYGYTF	TGTGCCAGTAGTATAATCAGGGCGGATAACTATGGCTACACCTTC
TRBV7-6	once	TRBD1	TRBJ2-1	CASSLPGTGFSEQFF	TGTGCCAGCAGCTTACCCGGGACAGGGTTTAGTGAGCAGTTCTTC
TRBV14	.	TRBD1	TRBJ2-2	CASSNPGGTGELFF	TGTGCCAGCAGCAACCCAGGGGGCACCGGGGAGCTGTTTTTT
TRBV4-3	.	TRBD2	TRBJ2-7	CASSQTSGRALYEQYF	TGCGCCAGCAGCCAGACTAGCGGGAGGGCTCTATACGAGCAGTACTTC
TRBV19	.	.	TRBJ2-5	CASSIWLLTGQLGMEETQYF	TGTGCCAGTAGTATATGGTTGTTGACAGGCCAGTTGGGGATGGAAGAGACCCAGTACTTC
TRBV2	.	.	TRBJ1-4	CASREGPTQLFF	TGTGCCAGCAGGGAGGGGCCCACCCAACTGTTTTTT
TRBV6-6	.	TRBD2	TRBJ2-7	CASAKTSGSYEQYF	TGTGCCAGCGCTAAGACTAGCGGATCCTACGAGCAGTACTTC
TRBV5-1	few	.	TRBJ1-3	CASSLALGNTIYF	TGCGCCAGCAGCTTGGCTCTAGGAAACACCATATATTTT
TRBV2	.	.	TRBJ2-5	CASTRRGGRETQYF	TGTGCCAGCACCAGAAGGGGGGGGAGAGAGACCCAGTACTTC
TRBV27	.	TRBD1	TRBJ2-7	CASGTRTGYEQYF	TGTGCCAGCGGTACCCGGACAGGGTACGAGCAGTACTTC
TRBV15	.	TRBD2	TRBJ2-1	CATSRRGAGSAGGFSYNEQFF	TGTGCCACCAGCAGAAGGGGAGCTGGGTCCGCGGGGGGGTTCTCCTACAATGAGCAGTTCTTC